This T cell receptor beta chain was sequenced during a study of blood T cell repertoires in COVID-19. Study background: The origin of the acute and convalescent COVID-19 samples was the United States, Italy and Spain. T cells, B-cell-depleted T cells, or PBMCs provided the cDNA or gDNA that served as material.

The Seattle site enrolled patients during active infection and followed them longitudinally. Germline CDR1 is SGHTS and CDR2 is YDEGEE. The V segment lost 10 bases and the J segment 2 bases; nucleotides outside the gene matches: 8. The CDR3 covers 13 residues. Per the authors' pipeline: Reference gene primer amplification in the assay estimated nucleated cell counts. Produced via immunoSEQ multiplex PCR; TCRdb's table is partial and in-frame only. V, J and clone size reflect that table, while D and trimming were determined from the DNA. Of some 99,000 clones listed, 70% to 90% are singletons. The sequenced material came from peripheral blood. The V and J genes are TRBV5-8 and TRBJ2-5; TRBD1 agrees at 7 bases. The receptor was derived from a human donor with COVID-19, enrolled during active disease. The donor label of this sample is uncertain. The CDR3 DNA follows: TGTGCCGGGAACAGGGGATCTCAAGAGACCCAGTACTTC. Protein sequence: CAGNRGSQETQYF.